This T cell receptor beta chain originates from a study of cytomegalovirus exposure and HLA in healthy donors. Overall study findings and caveats: Sequencing likely caused a cluster of highly shared sequence variants. Cytomegalovirus association was assigned to 170 or so TCR beta chains.

V lost 5 bases, J lost 2 bases, and 5 bases stayed unmatched. Germline V gene lookup returns CDR1 SQVTM and CDR2 ANQGSEA. There are 13 residues in the CDR3. A multiplex PCR was run with 60 Vbeta primers and 13 Jbeta primers. Clones were read by immunoSEQ multiplex PCR, and TCRdb kept only the in-frame ones, dropping some. The sample includes about 140,000 clones, approximately 80% of them seen just once. On this clone itself: Its target is not known.

This TCR came from a man aged 35 to 55 in good health and CMV-seronegative. Sequencing input: PBMCs. V gene TRBV29-1 combines with J gene TRBJ2-7, with 8 bases fitting TRBD1. CDR3 loop: CSVRTGLTYEQYF. The CDR3 DNA is TGCAGCGTTCGGACAGGGTTAACCTACGAGCAGTACTTC.